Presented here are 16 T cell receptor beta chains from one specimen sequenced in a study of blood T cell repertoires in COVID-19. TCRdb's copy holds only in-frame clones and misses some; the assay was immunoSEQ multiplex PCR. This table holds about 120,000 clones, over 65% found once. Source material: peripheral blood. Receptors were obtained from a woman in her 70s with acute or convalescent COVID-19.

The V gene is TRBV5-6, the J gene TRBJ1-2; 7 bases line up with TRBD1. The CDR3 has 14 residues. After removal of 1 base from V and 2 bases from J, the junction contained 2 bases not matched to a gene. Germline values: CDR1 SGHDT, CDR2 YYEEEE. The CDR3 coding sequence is TGTGCCAGCAGCTTGAGGGGGCCCAACTATGGCTACACCTTC. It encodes CASSLRGPNYGYTF.

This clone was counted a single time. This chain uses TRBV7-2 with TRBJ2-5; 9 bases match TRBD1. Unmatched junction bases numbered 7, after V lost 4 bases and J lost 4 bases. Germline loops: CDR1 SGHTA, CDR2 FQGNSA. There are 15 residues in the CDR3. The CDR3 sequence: CASSWGQGRAETQYF. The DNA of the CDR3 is TGTGCCAGCAGCTGGGGACAGGGTAGGGCAGAGACCCAGTACTTC.

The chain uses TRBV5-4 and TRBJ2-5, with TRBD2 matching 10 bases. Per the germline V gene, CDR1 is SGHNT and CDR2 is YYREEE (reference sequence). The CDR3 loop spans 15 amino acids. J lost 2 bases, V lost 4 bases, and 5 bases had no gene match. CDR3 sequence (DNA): TGTGCCAGCAGCCCACTAGCGGGGTTACAAGAGACCCAGTACTTC. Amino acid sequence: CASSPLAGLQETQYF.

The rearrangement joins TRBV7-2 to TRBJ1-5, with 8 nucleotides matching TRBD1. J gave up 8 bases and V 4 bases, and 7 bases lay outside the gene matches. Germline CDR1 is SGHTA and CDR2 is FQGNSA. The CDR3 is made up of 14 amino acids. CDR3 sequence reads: CASSYGQGYKPQHF. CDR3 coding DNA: TGTGCCAGCAGCTACGGACAGGGATATAAGCCCCAGCATTTT.

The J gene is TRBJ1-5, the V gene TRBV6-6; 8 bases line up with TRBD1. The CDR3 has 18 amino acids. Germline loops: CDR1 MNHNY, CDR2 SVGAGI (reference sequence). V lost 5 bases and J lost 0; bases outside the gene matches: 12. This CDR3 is CASSLTLPDRASNQPQHF. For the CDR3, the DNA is TGTGCCAGCAGTCTAACCCTACCGGACAGGGCTAGCAATCAGCCCCAGCATTTT.

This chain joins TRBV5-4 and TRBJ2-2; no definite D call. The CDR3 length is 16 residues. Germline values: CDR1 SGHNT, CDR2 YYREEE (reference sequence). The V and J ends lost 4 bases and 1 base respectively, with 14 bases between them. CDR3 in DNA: TGTGCCAGCAGCCAAAGCGCGCCAAAGAACACCGGGGAGCTGTTTTTT. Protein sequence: CASSQSAPKNTGELFF.

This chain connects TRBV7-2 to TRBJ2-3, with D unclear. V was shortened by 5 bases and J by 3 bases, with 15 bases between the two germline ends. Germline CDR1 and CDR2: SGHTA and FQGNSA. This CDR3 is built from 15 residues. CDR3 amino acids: CASSERRTSTDTQYF. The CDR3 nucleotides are TGTGCCAGCAGCGAAAGGAGAACTTCAACAGATACGCAGTATTTT.

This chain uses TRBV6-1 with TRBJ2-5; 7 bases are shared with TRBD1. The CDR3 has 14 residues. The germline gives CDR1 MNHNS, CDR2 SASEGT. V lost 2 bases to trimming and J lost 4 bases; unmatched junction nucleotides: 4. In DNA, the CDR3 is TGTGCCAGCAGTGAAAACACAGGGGTAGAGACCCAGTACTTC. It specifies CASSENTGVETQYF.

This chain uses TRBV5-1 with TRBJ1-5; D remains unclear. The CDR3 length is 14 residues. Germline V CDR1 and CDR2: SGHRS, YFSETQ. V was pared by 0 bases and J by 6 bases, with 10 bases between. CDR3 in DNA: TGCGCCAGCAGCTTGGAGGGAGACGGTCAGCCCCAGCATTTT. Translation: CASSLEGDGQPQHF.

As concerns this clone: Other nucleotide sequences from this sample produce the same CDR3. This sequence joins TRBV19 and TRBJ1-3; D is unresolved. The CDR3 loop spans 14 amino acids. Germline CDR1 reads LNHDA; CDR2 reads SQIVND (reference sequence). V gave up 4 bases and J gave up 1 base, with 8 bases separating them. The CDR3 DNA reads TGTGCCAGTAGTACGGGGAGTTCTGGAAACACCATATATTTT. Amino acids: CASSTGSSGNTIYF. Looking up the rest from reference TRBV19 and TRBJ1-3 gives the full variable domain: DGGITQSPKYLFRKEGQNVTLSCEQNLNHDAMYWYRQDPGQGLRLIYYSQIVNDFQKGDIAEGYSVSREKKESFPLTVTSAQKNPTAFYLCASSTGSSGNTIYFGEGSWLTVV.

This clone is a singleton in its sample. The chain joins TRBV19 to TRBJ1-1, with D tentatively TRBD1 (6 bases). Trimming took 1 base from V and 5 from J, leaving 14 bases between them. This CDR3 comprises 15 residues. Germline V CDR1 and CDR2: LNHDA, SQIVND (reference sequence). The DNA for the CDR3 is TGTGCCAGTAGTATAGTGGGGGCCCCGGGGACTGAAGCTTTCTTT. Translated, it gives CASSIVGAPGTEAFF.

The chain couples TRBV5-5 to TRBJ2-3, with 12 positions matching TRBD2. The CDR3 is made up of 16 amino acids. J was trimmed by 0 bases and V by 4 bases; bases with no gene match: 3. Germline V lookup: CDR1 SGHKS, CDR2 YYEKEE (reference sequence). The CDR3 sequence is CASSRLAGVSTDTQYF. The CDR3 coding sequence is TGTGCCAGCAGCCGACTAGCGGGGGTGAGCACAGATACGCAGTATTTT.

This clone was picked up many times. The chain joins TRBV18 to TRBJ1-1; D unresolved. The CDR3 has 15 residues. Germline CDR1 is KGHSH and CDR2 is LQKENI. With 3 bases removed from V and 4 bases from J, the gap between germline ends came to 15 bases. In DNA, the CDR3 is TGTGCCAGCTCACCGGTCGTAGGTGGCGGCACTGAAGCTTTCTTT. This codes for CASSPVVGGGTEAFF.

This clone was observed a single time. The DNA for the CDR3 is TGTGCCAGCAGTGGGACCGACAGGGCAAACTACAATGAGCAGTTCTTC. Translated, it gives CASSGTDRANYNEQFF. The V gene is TRBV6-1, the J gene TRBJ2-1, with 7 bases matching TRBD1. This CDR3 comprises 16 residues. In germline, CDR1 is MNHNS, CDR2 SASEGT. V was clipped by 4 bases and J by 3 bases; unmatched bases: 9.

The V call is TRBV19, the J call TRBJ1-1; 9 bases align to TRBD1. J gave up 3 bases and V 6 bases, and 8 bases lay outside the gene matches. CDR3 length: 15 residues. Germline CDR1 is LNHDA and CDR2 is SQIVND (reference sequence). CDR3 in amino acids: CASRRTGDWDTEAFF. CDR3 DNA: TGTGCCAGTAGAAGGACAGGGGATTGGGACACTGAAGCTTTCTTT.

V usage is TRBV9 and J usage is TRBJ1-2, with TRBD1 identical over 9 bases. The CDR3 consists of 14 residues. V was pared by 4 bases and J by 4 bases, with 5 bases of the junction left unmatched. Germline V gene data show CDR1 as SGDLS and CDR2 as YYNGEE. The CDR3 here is CASSPGTGTYGYTF. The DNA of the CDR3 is TGTGCCAGCAGCCCCGGGACAGGGACCTATGGCTACACCTTC.